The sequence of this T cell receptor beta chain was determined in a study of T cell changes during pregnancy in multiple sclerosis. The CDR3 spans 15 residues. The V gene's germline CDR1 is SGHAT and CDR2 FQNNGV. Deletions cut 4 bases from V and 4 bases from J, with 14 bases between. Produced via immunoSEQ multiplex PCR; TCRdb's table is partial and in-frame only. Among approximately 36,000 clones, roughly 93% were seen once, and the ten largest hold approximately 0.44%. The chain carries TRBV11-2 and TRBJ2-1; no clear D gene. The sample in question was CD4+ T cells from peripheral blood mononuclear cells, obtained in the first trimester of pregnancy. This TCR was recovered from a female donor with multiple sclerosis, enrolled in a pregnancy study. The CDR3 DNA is TGTGCCAGCAGCTCTCGAGGTCGGCTATACAATGAGCAGTTCTTC. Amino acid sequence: CASSSRGRLYNEQFF.